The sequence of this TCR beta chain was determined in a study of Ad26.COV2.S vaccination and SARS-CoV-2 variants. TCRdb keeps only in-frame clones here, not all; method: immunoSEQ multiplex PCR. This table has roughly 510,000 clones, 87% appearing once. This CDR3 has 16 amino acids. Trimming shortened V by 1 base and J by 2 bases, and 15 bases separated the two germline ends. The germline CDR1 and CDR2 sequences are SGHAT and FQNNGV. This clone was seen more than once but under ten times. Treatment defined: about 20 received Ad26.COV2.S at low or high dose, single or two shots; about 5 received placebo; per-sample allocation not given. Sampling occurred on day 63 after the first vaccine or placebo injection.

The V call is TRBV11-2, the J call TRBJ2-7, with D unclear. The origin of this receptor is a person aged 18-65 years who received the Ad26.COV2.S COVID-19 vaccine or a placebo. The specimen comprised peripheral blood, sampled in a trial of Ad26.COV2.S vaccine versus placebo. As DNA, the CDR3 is TGTGCCAGCAGCTTAGGCGTTGCCGGATCCCCCTACGAGCAGTACTTC. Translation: CASSLGVAGSPYEQYF.